The clone carrying this T cell receptor beta chain has only a few counts. The antigen is undetermined. The sample comes from a study of CD8 T cells in ankylosing spondylitis. Findings of the study overall: Researchers reportedly found disease-linked clones significantly enriched in matched ankylosing spondylitis synovial fluid. Seemingly distinctive of ankylosing spondylitis blood was a TCR beta motif formed by eight highly homologous variants. Within peripheral blood, clones linked to disease were CD8+ and relatively rare. Reactive arthritis synovial fluid and blood were previously reported to contain some motif variants.

With V trimmed by 3 bases and J by 4 bases, 5 bases remained unmatched. CDR1 and CDR2 (germline): SGHDN, FVKESK. This CDR3 comprises 14 residues. Quantitative 5'-RACE with molecular barcodes generated TCR beta libraries. TCRdb analysed the 5' RACE reads with MiXCR anew, one entry per CDR3 protein. This sample carries a few hundred thousand distinct CDR3 sequences, approximately 7.3% of them seen once, and the ten largest clones take over 12%. The rearrangement joins TRBV14 to TRBJ2-7; 8 bases fit TRBD2. Sample: blood, either unsorted or a sorted T cell fraction (not recorded which). This sequence originates from a male donor with ankylosing spondylitis. Here the CDR3 DNA reads TGTGCCAGCAGCCAGAGCGGGAGTGGGTACGAGCAGTACTTC. It encodes CASSQSGSGYEQYF.